The 29 T cell receptor beta chains below all came from one sample that was sequenced in a study of blood T cell repertoires in COVID-19 (dated by TCRdb to the early 2020s). The library was generated by the immunoSEQ multiplex PCR assay. In its TCRdb copy, this immuneACCESS table keeps in-frame sequences only and misses some clones. Where compared with another copy, unresolved V genes explain less than half of these, and the others have no known cause. Recorded for this sample are about 260,000 clones; approximately 90% of them occurred a single time. The ten largest clones take up 3% of the sample. Sequencing was carried out using PBMCs or T cells enriched from blood (not recorded which). These receptor sequences come from a woman in her forties or fifties who had recovered from COVID-19.

The chain recombines TRBV4-2 with TRBJ2-6; D is undetermined. This CDR3 contains 19 residues. The germline CDR1 and CDR2 sequences are LGHNA and YNFKEQ. The V end lost 0 bases, the J end lost 0 bases, and 15 bases lay between the germline ends. CDR3 DNA sequence: TGTGCCAGCAGCCAAGATCCCCCCACTTTTGGCTCTGGGGCCAACGTCCTGACTTTC. It yields the protein CASSQDPPTFGSGANVLTF.

J is TRBJ2-7 and V is TRBV11-2; weak D call: TRBD1 (5 bases). Per the germline V gene, CDR1 is SGHAT and CDR2 is FQNNGV. The V end lost 0 bases, the J end lost 3 bases, and 21 bases lay between the germline ends. The CDR3 loop spans 18 amino acids. The chain's CDR3 is CASSLESAGKWLVYEQYF. DNA for the CDR3: TGTGCCAGCAGCTTAGAGTCGGCAGGGAAGTGGTTGGTCTACGAGCAGTACTTC.

J is TRBJ2-2 and V is TRBV9; D is unresolved. V was clipped by 0 bases and J by 6 bases, with 12 bases between them. The germline gives CDR1 SGDLS, CDR2 YYNGEE. The length of the CDR3 is 15 residues. The CDR3 region is CASSVVVGPAGELFF. Written as DNA, the CDR3 is TGTGCCAGCAGCGTAGTCGTGGGCCCGGCCGGGGAGCTGTTTTTT.

The rearrangement links TRBV6-6 to TRBJ2-7; D is ambiguous. Germline values: CDR1 MNHNY, CDR2 SVGAGI (reference sequence). The CDR3 spans 13 residues. Between the trimmed V and J ends, which lost 6 bases and 4 bases, there was a span of 13 bases. This chain's CDR3 is CASSPRSRYEQYF. As DNA, the CDR3 is TGTGCCAGCAGCCCCCGGTCACGATACGAGCAGTACTTC.

This clone is a singleton in its sample. This rearrangement joins TRBV12-3 or TRBV12-4 to TRBJ2-5; a possible D gene is TRBD1 (6 bases). The ends were cut back, 8 bases at V and 2 bases at J, with 12 bases in the middle. The CDR3 has 13 amino acids. The CDR3 loop is CASGGQGQETQYF. The CDR3, as DNA: TGTGCCAGCGGAGGCCAGGGGCAAGAGACCCAGTACTTC.

The rearrangement uses TRBV18 and TRBJ2-2; D is possibly TRBD1 (6 bases). V was shortened by 0 bases and J by 6 bases, with 11 bases between the two germline ends. This CDR3 has 15 residues. The germline V gene encodes CDR1 KGHSH and CDR2 LQKENI. Here the CDR3 reads CASSPPRDIAGELFF. The CDR3 DNA reads TGTGCCAGCTCACCACCCCGGGACATTGCCGGGGAGCTGTTTTTT.

The chain uses TRBV27 and TRBJ2-7, with TRBD2 matching 11 bases. The germline V gene has CDR1 MNHEY and CDR2 SMNVEV (reference sequence). V gave up 5 bases and J gave up 6 bases; unmatched junction bases: 9. The CDR3 extends over 15 amino acids. Here the CDR3 DNA reads TGTGCCAGCAGTCCCCAGCTAGCGGGAGGAAGCGAGCAGTACTTC. Translation gives CASSPQLAGGSEQYF.

The rearrangement joins TRBV6-5 to TRBJ1-4, with D uncertain. Trimming shortened V by 5 bases and J by 8 bases, and 15 bases separated the two germline ends. The CDR3 contains 14 residues. In germline, CDR1 is MNHEY, CDR2 SVGAGI. The CDR3 spells CASSQPQVAEKLFF. The CDR3 nucleotides read TGTGCCAGCAGTCAACCCCAGGTCGCAGAAAAACTGTTTTTT.

V and J are TRBV18 and TRBJ1-1, with TRBD1 matching 7 bases. Germline lookup yields CDR1 KGHSH and CDR2 LQKENI. The CDR3 has 16 amino acids. V was pared by 3 bases and J by 0 bases, with 7 bases of the junction left unmatched. The chain's CDR3 is CASSPKRGQLNTEAFF. The CDR3 coding sequence is TGTGCCAGCTCACCCAAAAGGGGACAGCTGAACACTGAAGCTTTCTTT.

Regarding this clone: The sample carries other DNA sequences with the same CDR3. The chain combines TRBV6-5 with TRBJ1-5; 9 positions agree with TRBD1. The CDR3 has 13 amino acids. CDR1 and CDR2 from the germline V gene are MNHEY and SVGAGI. J lost 7 bases, V lost 5 bases, and 3 bases had no gene match. The CDR3 sequence: CASSTGGGQPQHF. CDR3 nucleotides: TGTGCCAGCAGTACAGGGGGCGGGCAGCCCCAGCATTTT.

This clone is a singleton in its sample. The V and J genes are TRBV5-1 and TRBJ2-7, with TRBD2 as a possible D gene (5 bases). Trimming stripped 0 bases from V and 6 bases from J, with 7 bases between. The CDR3 runs to 12 residues. Germline V gene lookup returns CDR1 SGHRS and CDR2 YFSETQ. The CDR3 here is CASSLGGSEQYF. The CDR3 DNA reads as TGCGCCAGCAGCTTGGGAGGGAGCGAGCAGTACTTC.

This clone was detected once. The genes are TRBV6-6 and TRBJ2-1, with a possible D match to TRBD1 (5 bases). The germline V and J ends were trimmed by 6 bases and 5 bases, with 11 bases remaining between them. CDR1 and CDR2 from the germline V gene are MNHNY and SVGAGI (reference sequence). The CDR3 has 13 amino acids. CDR3 sequence: CASSMTENNEQFF. CDR3 coding DNA: TGTGCCAGCAGCATGACAGAGAACAATGAGCAGTTCTTC.

The gene calls are TRBV27 and TRBJ2-7, with 11 bases lining up with TRBD1. J gave up 0 bases and V 2 bases, and 0 bases lay outside the gene matches. This CDR3 is built from 15 residues. Germline CDR1 reads MNHEY; CDR2 reads SMNVEV (reference sequence). CDR3 loop: CASSLGTGGSYEQYF. The CDR3 DNA reads as TGTGCCAGCAGTTTAGGGACAGGGGGCTCCTACGAGCAGTACTTC.

The chain is built from TRBV5-1 and TRBJ1-1, with unresolved D. V shed 1 base and J shed 0 bases, with 10 bases lying between them. There are 15 residues in the CDR3. The germline CDR1 and CDR2 sequences are SGHRS and YFSETQ. This chain's CDR3 is CASSLMSEMNTEAFF. CDR3 in DNA: TGCGCCAGCAGCTTGATGTCAGAAATGAACACTGAAGCTTTCTTT.

The sample holds one count of this clone. This sequence joins TRBV7-2 and TRBJ1-1; D is unresolved. The CDR3 totals 12 residues. CDR1 is SGHTA and CDR2 is FQGNSA in the germline V gene. The V and J ends lost 5 bases and 11 bases respectively, with 15 bases between them. The CDR3 nucleotides are TGTGCCAGCAGCCTCGGAGAGGCGTGGGCTTTCTTT. This sequence encodes CASSLGEAWAFF.

The rearrangement joins TRBV7-2 to TRBJ1-1, with unresolved D. CDR3 size: 14 residues. Trimming pared 5 bases from V and 0 bases from J, leaving 10 bases between. Per the germline V gene, CDR1 is SGHTA and CDR2 is FQGNSA. The CDR3 reads CASSGRAVNTEAFF. The CDR3 nucleotides are TGTGCCAGCAGCGGGCGGGCGGTGAACACTGAAGCTTTCTTT.

The chain carries TRBV12-3 or TRBV12-4 and TRBJ1-4, with 7 positions matching TRBD1. After removal of 5 bases from V and 5 bases from J, the junction contained 2 bases not matched to a gene. CDR3 length equals 13 residues. CDR3 loop: CASSLDRNEKLFF. CDR3 DNA sequence: TGTGCCAGCAGTCTGGACAGGAATGAAAAACTGTTTTTT.

This clone appeared a few times. The rearrangement uses TRBV1 and TRBJ2-1; TRBD2, the table's D call, lacks a check against the DNA. TRBV1 is described as a pseudogene. The CDR3 has 12 residues. CDR3 DNA: TGCACCATAGGGAGACTAGACAATGAGCAGTTCTTC. It yields the protein CTIGRLDNEQFF.

The chain carries TRBV4-2 and TRBJ1-6; 8 bases map to TRBD1. Germline CDR1 and CDR2: LGHNA and YNFKEQ. Unmatched junction bases numbered 3, after V lost 0 bases and J lost 8 bases. The CDR3 runs 15 residues. The CDR3 region is CASSQEWTGYSPLHF. The CDR3 region has the DNA TGTGCCAGCAGCCAAGAATGGACAGGGTATTCACCCCTCCACTTT.

The chain couples TRBV25-1 to TRBJ1-2, with 8 bases lining up with TRBD1. The V gene's germline CDR1 is MGHDK and CDR2 SYGVNS. The CDR3 length is 16 residues. The J segment lost 4 bases and the V segment lost 1 base, leaving 8 bases of the junction unmatched. DNA of the CDR3: TGTGCCAGCAGTGAATCTGGGGACAGGTCCTTCTATGGCTACACCTTC. Translating gives CASSESGDRSFYGYTF.

This chain joins TRBV7-2 and TRBJ2-5, with 7 bases aligning to TRBD2. The germline V gene encodes CDR1 SGHTA and CDR2 FQGNSA. This CDR3 comprises 16 residues. With 1 base clipped from V and 4 bases from J, the junction kept 9 bases outside the gene matches. CDR3 loop: CASSLDRGRAAETQYF. The CDR3 bases are TGTGCCAGCAGCTTAGATCGTGGGAGGGCCGCAGAGACCCAGTACTTC. The full variable domain, with the rest looked up from reference TRBV7-2 and TRBJ2-5, is GAGVSQSPSNKVTEKGKDVELRCDPISGHTALYWYRQSLGQGLEFLIYFQGNSAPDKSGLPSDRFSAERTGGSVSTLTIQRTQQEDSAVYLCASSLDRGRAAETQYFGPGTRLLVL.

The chain links TRBV5-4 to TRBJ2-1; D possibly corresponds to TRBD2 (6 bases). Germline V gene lookup returns CDR1 SGHNT and CDR2 YYREEE (reference sequence). The CDR3 contains 13 residues. The V gene lost 4 bases and the J gene lost 8 bases, with 13 bases spanning the gap. CDR3 amino acids: CASSTTRSHEQFF. Written as DNA, the CDR3 is TGTGCCAGCAGCACGACTAGATCGCATGAGCAGTTCTTC.

The chain links TRBV5-8 to TRBJ1-5; the D is unclear. Looked up from germline, CDR1 is SGHTS and CDR2 is YDEGEE. This CDR3 has 15 residues. The germline V and J ends were trimmed by 0 bases and 0 bases, with 7 bases remaining between them. The CDR3: CASSLGRVSNQPQHF. The CDR3 coding sequence is TGTGCCAGCAGCTTGGGTCGGGTTAGCAATCAGCCCCAGCATTTT.

The chain recombines TRBV5-1 with TRBJ1-4; possible D gene TRBD1, 6 bases. The V end lost 0 bases, the J end lost 7 bases, and 16 bases lay between the germline ends. The CDR3 totals 16 residues. CDR1 is SGHRS, CDR2 YFSETQ, per germline. CDR3 bases: TGCGCCAGCAGCTTGGAAGGGGGTCTAGGGGCTGAAAAACTGTTTTTT. Translation gives CASSLEGGLGAEKLFF. The variable domain in full, completed from reference TRBV5-1 and TRBJ1-4, reads KAGVTQTPRYLIKTRGQQVTLSCSPISGHRSVSWYQQTPGQGLQFLFEYFSETQRNKGNFPGRFSGRQFSNSRSEMNVSTLELGDSALYLCASSLEGGLGAEKLFFGSGTQLSVL.

The rearrangement joins TRBV28 to TRBJ2-1, with TRBD1 matching 9 bases. The trim removed 9 bases at V and 1 base at J, leaving 4 bases unmatched. Germline CDR1 and CDR2: MDHEN and SYDVKM. This CDR3 is 14 amino acids long. The CDR3 region is CASKDRGSYNEQFF. The CDR3 coding sequence is TGTGCCAGTAAAGACAGGGGGTCCTACAATGAGCAGTTCTTC.

The rearrangement links TRBV7-9 to TRBJ2-7, with 10 positions matching TRBD1. Germline V gene lookup returns CDR1 SEHNR and CDR2 FQNEAQ (reference sequence). V lost 5 bases, J lost 3 bases, and 13 bases stayed unmatched. The CDR3 consists of 17 residues. The CDR3 DNA reads TGTGCCAGCAGCACCGGCCGACAGGGGGCAAGGGTCTACGAGCAGTACTTC. Protein product: CASSTGRQGARVYEQYF.

The J gene is TRBJ1-1, the V gene TRBV29-1; TRBD1 is a possible D gene (6 bases). The V end was cut by 4 bases, the J end by 4 bases, with 10 bases between. The CDR3 consists of 12 residues. Germline V gene data show CDR1 as SQVTM and CDR2 as ANQGSEA. DNA for the CDR3: TGCAGCGTTGCGGGGGGCGGCACTGAAGCTTTCTTT. Translated, it gives CSVAGGGTEAFF.

This chain connects TRBV29-1 to TRBJ2-7; 8 bases match TRBD1. The CDR3 runs to 13 residues. V dropped 3 bases and J dropped 7; count of bases not matched to a gene: 8. The germline V gene encodes CDR1 SQVTM and CDR2 ANQGSEA. As DNA, the CDR3 is TGCAGCGTTGAGCGGACAGGGAGTTTTGAGCAGTACTTC. Protein product: CSVERTGSFEQYF.

The genes are TRBV14 and TRBJ2-1; 11 bases are a match to TRBD2. Germline V gives CDR1 SGHDN, CDR2 FVKESK. V lost 4 bases and J lost 6; bases outside the gene matches: 8. The CDR3 length is 16 residues. For the CDR3, the DNA is TGTGCCAGCAGCCTACCAACTAGCGGGAGTACCAATGAGCAGTTCTTC. This codes for CASSLPTSGSTNEQFF.